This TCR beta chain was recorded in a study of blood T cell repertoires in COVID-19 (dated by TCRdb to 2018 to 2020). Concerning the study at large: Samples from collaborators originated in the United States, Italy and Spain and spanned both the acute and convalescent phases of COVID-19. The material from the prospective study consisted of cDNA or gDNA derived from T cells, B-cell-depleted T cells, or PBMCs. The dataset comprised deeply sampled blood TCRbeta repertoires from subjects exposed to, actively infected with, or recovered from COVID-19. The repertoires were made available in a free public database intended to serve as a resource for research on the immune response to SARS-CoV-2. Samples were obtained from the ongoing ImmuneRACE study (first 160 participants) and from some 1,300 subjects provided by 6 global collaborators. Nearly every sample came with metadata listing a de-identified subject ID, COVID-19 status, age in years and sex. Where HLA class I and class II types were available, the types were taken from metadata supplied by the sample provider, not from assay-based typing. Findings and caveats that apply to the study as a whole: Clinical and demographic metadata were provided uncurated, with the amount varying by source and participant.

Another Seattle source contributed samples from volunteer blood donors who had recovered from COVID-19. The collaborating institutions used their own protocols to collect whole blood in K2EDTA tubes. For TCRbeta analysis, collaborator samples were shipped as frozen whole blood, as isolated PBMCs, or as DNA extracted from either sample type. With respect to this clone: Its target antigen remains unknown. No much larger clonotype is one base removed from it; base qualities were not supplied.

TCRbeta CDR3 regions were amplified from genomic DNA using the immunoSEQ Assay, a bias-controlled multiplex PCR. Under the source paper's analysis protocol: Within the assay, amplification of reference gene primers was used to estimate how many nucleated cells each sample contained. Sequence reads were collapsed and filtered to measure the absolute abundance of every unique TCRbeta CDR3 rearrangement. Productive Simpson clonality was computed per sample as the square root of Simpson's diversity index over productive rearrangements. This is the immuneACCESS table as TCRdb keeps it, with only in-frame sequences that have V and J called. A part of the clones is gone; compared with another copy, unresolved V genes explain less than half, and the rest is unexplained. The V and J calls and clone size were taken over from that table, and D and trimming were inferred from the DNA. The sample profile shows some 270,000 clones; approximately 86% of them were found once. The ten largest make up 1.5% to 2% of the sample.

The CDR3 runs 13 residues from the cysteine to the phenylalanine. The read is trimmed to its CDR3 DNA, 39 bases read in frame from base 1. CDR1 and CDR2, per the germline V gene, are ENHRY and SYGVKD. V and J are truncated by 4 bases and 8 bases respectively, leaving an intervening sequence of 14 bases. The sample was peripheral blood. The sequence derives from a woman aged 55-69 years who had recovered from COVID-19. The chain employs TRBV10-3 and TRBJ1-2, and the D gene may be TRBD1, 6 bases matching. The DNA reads TGTGCCATCAGTGTAACACAGGGTCAGGGCTACACCTTC. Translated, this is CAISVTQGQGYTF.